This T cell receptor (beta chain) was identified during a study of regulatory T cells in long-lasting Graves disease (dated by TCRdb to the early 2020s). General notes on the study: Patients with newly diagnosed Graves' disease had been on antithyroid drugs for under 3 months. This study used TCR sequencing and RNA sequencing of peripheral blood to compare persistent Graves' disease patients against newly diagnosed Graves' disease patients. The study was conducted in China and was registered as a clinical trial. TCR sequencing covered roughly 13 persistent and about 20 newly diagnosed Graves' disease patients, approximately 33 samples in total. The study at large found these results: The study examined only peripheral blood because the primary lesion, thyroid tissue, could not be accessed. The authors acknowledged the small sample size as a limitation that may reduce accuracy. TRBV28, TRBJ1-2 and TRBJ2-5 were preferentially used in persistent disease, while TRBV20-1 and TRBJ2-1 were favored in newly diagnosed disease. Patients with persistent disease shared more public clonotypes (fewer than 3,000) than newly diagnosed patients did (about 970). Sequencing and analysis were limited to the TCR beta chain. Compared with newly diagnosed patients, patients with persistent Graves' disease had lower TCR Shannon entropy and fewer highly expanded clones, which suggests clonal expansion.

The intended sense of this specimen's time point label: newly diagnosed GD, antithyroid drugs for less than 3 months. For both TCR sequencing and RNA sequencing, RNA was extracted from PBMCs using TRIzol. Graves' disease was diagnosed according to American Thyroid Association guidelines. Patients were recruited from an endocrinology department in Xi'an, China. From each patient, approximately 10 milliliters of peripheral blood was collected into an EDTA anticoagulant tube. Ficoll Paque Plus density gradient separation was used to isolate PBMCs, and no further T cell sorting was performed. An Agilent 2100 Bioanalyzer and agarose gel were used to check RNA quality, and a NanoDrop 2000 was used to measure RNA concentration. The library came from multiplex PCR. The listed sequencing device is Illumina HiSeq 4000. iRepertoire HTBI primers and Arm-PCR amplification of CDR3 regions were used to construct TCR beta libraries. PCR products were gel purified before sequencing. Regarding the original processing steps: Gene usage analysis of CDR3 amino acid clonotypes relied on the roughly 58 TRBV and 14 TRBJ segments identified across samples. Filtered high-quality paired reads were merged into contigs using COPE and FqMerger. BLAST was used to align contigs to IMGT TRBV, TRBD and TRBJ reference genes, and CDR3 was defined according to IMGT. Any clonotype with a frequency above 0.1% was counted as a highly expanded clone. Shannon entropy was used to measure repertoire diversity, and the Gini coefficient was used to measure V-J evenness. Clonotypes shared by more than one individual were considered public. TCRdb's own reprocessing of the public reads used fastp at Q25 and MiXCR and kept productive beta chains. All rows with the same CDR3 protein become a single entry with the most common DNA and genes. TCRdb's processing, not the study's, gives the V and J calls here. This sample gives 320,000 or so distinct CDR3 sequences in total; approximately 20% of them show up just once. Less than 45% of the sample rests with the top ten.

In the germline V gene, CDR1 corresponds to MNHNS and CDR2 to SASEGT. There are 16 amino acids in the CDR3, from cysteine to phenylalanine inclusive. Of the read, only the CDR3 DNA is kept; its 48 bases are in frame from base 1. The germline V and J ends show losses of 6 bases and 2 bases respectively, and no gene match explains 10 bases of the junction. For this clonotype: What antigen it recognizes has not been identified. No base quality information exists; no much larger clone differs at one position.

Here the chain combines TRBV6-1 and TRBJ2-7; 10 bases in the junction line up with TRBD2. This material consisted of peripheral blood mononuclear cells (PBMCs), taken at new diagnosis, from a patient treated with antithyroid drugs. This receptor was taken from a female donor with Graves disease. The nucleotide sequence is TGTGCCAGCAGCGAGGGGGGCGGACTAGCGGCCTACGAGCAGTACTTC. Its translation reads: CASSEGGGLAAYEQYF.